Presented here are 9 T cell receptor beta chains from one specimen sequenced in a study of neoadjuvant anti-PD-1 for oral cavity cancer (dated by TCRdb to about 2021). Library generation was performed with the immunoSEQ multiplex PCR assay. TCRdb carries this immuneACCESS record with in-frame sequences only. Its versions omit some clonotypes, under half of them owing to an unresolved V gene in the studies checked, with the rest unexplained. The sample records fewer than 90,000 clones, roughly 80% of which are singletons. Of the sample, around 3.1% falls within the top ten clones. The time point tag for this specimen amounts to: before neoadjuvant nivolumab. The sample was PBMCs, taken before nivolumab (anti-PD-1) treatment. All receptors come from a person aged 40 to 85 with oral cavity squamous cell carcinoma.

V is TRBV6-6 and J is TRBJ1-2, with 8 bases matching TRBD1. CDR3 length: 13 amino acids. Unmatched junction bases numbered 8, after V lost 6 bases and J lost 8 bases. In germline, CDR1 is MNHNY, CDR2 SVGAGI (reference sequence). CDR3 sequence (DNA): TGTGCCAGCAGCAGAGGACAGGGCGAAGGCTACACCTTC. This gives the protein CASSRGQGEGYTF.

The CDR3 coding sequence is TGTGCCTGGAGTGTGGGACCTTATAATTCACCCCTCCACTTT. Protein: CAWSVGPYNSPLHF. The chain joins TRBV30 to TRBJ1-6; perhaps TRBD1 as D (5 bases). Germline V gives CDR1 GTSNPN, CDR2 SVGIG (reference sequence). This CDR3 spans 14 amino acids. Trimming stripped 0 bases from V and 4 bases from J, with 7 bases between.

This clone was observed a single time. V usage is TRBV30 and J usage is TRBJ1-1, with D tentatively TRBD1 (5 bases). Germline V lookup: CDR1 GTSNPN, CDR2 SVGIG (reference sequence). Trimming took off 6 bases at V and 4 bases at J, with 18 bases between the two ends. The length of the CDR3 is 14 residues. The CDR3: CACRTRAGGTEAFF. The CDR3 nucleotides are TGTGCCTGTCGAACCCGGGCGGGGGGCACTGAAGCTTTCTTT.

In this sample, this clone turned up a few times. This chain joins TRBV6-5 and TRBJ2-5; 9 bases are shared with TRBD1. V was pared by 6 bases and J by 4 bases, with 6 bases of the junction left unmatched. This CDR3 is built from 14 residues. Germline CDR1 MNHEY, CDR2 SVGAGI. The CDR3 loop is CASRRGQGGETQYF. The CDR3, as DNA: TGTGCCAGCAGGAGGGGACAGGGAGGAGAGACCCAGTACTTC.

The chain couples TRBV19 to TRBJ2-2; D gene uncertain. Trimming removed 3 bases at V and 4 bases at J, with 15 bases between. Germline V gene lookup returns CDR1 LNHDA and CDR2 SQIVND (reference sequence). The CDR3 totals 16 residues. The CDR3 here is CASSIWTLDFTGELFF. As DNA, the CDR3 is TGTGCCAGTAGTATTTGGACGCTAGATTTCACCGGGGAGCTGTTTTTT.

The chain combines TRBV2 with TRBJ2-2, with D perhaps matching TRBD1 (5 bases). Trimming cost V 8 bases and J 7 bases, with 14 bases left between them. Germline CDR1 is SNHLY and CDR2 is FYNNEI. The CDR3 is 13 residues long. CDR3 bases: TGTGCCAGCCGAGACTCCCAGGGCGGGGAGCTGTTTTTT. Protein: CASRDSQGGELFF.

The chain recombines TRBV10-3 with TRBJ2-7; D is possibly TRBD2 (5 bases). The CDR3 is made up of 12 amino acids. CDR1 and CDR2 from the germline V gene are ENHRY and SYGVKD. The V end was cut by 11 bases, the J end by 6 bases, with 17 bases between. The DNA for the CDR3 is TGTGCCGCCACTGACGGGGAAGGCGAGCAGTACTTC. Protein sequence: CAATDGEGEQYF.

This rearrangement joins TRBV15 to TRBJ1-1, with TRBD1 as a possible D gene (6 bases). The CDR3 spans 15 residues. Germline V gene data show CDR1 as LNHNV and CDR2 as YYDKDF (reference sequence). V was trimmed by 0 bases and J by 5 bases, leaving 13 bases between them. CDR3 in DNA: TGTGCCACCAGCAGAGATTATACAGGGAGGACTGAAGCTTTCTTT. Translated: CATSRDYTGRTEAFF.

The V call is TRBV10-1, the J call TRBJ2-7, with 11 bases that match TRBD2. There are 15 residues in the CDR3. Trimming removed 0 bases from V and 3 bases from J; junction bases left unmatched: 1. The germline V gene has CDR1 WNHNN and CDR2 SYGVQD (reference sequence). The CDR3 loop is CASSESGLAVYEQYF. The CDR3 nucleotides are TGCGCCAGCAGTGAGTCGGGACTAGCGGTCTACGAGCAGTACTTC.